These T cell receptor beta chains were read from a single sample in a study of T cells expressing NK-cell markers. TCRdb re-called the 5' RACE reads and catalogs CDR3 proteins one per entry, DNA excluded. This sample carries hundreds of thousands of distinct CDR3 sequences, with 4.2% going to the ten biggest clones. The sequenced sample consisted of blood T cells: a sorted CD56 or NKG2C T cell subset, CD4+ or CD8+ T cells, or bulk PBMC T cells (not recorded which). The source is a woman aged 18 to 75 in good health. Both conserved end residues are part of each CDR3.

>TRBV12-3/TRBV12-4|TRBJ2-1
CASSSLWTSGGAVSHFGQFF
>TRBV29-1|TRBJ2-1
CSVARGNEQFF
>TRBV29-1|TRBJ2-7
CSVPVAGRSGYEQYF
>TRBV6-2/TRBV6-3|TRBJ2-3
CASSYDGRTDTQYF
>TRBV4-3|TRBJ2-3
CASSRLAGGQGSTDTQYF
>TRBV19|TRBJ1-4
CASSTLDRATNEKLFF
>TRBV7-2|TRBJ2-2
CASSLSWHTGELFF
>TRBV12-3/TRBV12-4|TRBJ1-4
CASSPGETATNEKLFF
>TRBV7-2|TRBJ2-1
CASRESGGSSYNEQFF
>TRBV28|TRBJ2-1
CAISSTRYNEQFF
>TRBV5-1|TRBJ2-1
CASSLLPISYNEQFF
>TRBV6-6|TRBJ1-1
CAIMKNTEAFF
>TRBV6-1|TRBJ2-3
CASTEAGRRDTQYF
>TRBV27|TRBJ1-4
CASKRGRTNEKLFF
>TRBV4-3|TRBJ1-1
CASSQAQGNTEAFF
>TRBV30|TRBJ2-2
CAWRLAGMNTGELFF
>TRBV3-1|TRBJ1-1
CASSPNRGTEAFF
>TRBV20-1|TRBJ1-4
CSARGEGKEKLFF
>TRBV10-3|TRBJ2-7
CTISGQDKYRVEQYF
>TRBV7-3|TRBJ2-1
CASSRRLAGGYNEQFF
>TRBV4-3|TRBJ2-3
CASSQELGLAGATDTQYF
>TRBV25-1|TRBJ1-3
CASSDKNTIYF
>TRBV29-1|TRBJ1-1
CSVVSGWTEAFF
>TRBV7-9|TRBJ1-1
CASSLALVNTEAFF
>TRBV5-4|TRBJ2-1
CASSQQGPRNEQFF
>TRBV12-3/TRBV12-4|TRBJ2-3
CASSLPLTPTDTQYF
>TRBV20-1|TRBJ1-2
CSAPSRAGYGYTF
>TRBV30|TRBJ1-6
CAWKFSGANSPLHF
>TRBV7-2|TRBJ1-2
CASSFRGPYGYTF
>TRBV5-1|TRBJ1-1
CASSQKDRGVSRGTEAFF
>TRBV6-5|TRBJ1-4
CASSYSRDTNEKLFF
>TRBV20-1|TRBJ2-7
CSASRQGFTHEQYF
>TRBV11-2|TRBJ2-7
CASSLRTGLSYEQYF
>TRBV4-1|TRBJ2-2
CASRSHGNTGELFF
>TRBV6-1|TRBJ1-6
CASRGPGQGASPLHF
>TRBV12-3/TRBV12-4|TRBJ1-1
CASISGTGGAWAEAFF
>TRBV12-3/TRBV12-4|TRBJ2-1
CASSPPLTSLNEQFF
>TRBV24-1|TRBJ2-1
CATSSPGEPYNEQFF
>TRBV5-1|TRBJ2-5
CASSLPGETQYF
>TRBV15|TRBJ1-2
CATSPRVTVYGYTF
>TRBV12-3/TRBV12-4|TRBJ1-1
CASIAGGDRTEAFF
>TRBV12-3/TRBV12-4|TRBJ1-4
CASSPGQWGEKLFF
>TRBV15|TRBJ2-6
CATSREPASGANVLTF
>TRBV18|TRBJ2-5
CASSPKTRQETQYF
>TRBV7-8|TRBJ2-7
CASSLAVAGGTYEQYF
>TRBV20-1|TRBJ2-3
CSARLRLRTDTQYF
>TRBV18|TRBJ1-3
CASSPGAGTGNTIYF
>TRBV3-1|TRBJ1-5
CASSRNGEGQPQHF
>TRBV27|TRBJ2-3
CASRIGEDTQYF